The 19 T cell receptor beta chains below were found in one sample sequenced in a study of cytomegalovirus exposure and HLA in healthy donors. PCR primers comprised 60 Vbeta and 13 Jbeta primers. Assay used: immunoSEQ multiplex PCR; TCRdb lists only in-frame clones, some missing. The sample holds about 130,000 clones, about 8.5% seen once. Sample: PBMCs. The receptors originated from a man aged 35-49 years in good health and CMV-seronegative.

This clone was seen more than once but under ten times. The rearrangement uses TRBV6-1 and TRBJ2-7, with 7 bases that match TRBD1. Trimming removed 4 bases from V and 5 bases from J; junction bases left unmatched: 11. Germline V gives CDR1 MNHNS, CDR2 SASEGT. The CDR3 is 15 amino acids. The CDR3 is CASSVATGYVNEQYF. The CDR3 nucleotides are TGTGCCAGCAGTGTAGCGACAGGGTACGTGAACGAGCAGTACTTC.

Only a few counts were recorded for this clone. The chain employs TRBV10-3 and TRBJ1-1, with 7 bases fitting TRBD1. From germline, CDR1 is ENHRY and CDR2 SYGVKD. J lost 0 bases, V lost 2 bases, and 9 bases had no gene match. CDR3 length: 17 amino acids. The CDR3 DNA follows: TGTGCCATCAGTGAGGGCCAGGGGGTTACACTGAACACTGAAGCTTTCTTT. It codes for CAISEGQGVTLNTEAFF.

The table lists this clone with a few counts. The J gene is TRBJ2-7, the V gene TRBV9, with 8 bases that match TRBD1. Per the germline V gene, CDR1 is SGDLS and CDR2 is YYNGEE. This CDR3 has 15 residues. The J segment lost 2 bases and the V segment lost 2 bases, leaving 6 bases of the junction unmatched. The CDR3 DNA reads as TGTGCCAGCAGCGTGACCGGACAGGGAGCCTACGAGCAGTACTTC. Translating gives CASSVTGQGAYEQYF.

This clone has more than one count but fewer than ten. V and J are TRBV7-8 and TRBJ2-7; TRBD2 matches 10 bases. Germline CDR1 reads SGHVS; CDR2 reads FQNEAQ. Trimming took 0 bases from V and 3 from J; bases not matched to a gene: 2. The CDR3 covers 15 residues. Here the CDR3 DNA reads TGTGCCAGCAGCTTAGCTATAGCGGGGGGCTACGAGCAGTACTTC. Its translation: CASSLAIAGGYEQYF.

This clone has a handful of counts. The chain is built from TRBV11-2 and TRBJ1-1; TRBD1 is a possible D gene (5 bases). The CDR3 runs 14 residues. Germline lookup yields CDR1 SGHAT and CDR2 FQNNGV. V lost 1 base and J lost 5, with 11 bases in between. CDR3: CASSLVAGWTEAFF. The CDR3 nucleotides read TGTGCCAGCAGCTTAGTGGCAGGGTGGACTGAAGCTTTCTTT.

The sample holds a few counts of this clone. This sequence joins TRBV6-1 and TRBJ2-1, with 12 positions matching TRBD2. The CDR3 is 15 residues long. V shed 4 bases and J 4 bases; nucleotides not matched to a gene: 2. Germline values: CDR1 MNHNS, CDR2 SASEGT. CDR3 DNA: TGTGCCAGCAGTGTCCTAGCGGGGGGGTACAATGAGCAGTTCTTC. Translated, it gives CASSVLAGGYNEQFF.

There are a few counts of this clone. The chain carries TRBV7-6 and TRBJ1-4; 11 positions agree with TRBD1. CDR1 is SGHVS and CDR2 is FNYEAQ in the germline V gene. The J segment lost 8 bases and the V segment lost 5 bases, leaving 7 bases of the junction unmatched. The CDR3 is 15 amino acids. CDR3 in DNA: TGTGCCAGCAGCGCCACCGGGACAGGGGGGGAAAAACTGTTTTTT. Translating gives CASSATGTGGEKLFF. Together with reference TRBV7-6 and TRBJ1-4, the CDR3 gives the full variable domain: GAGVSQSPRYKVTKRGQDVALRCDPISGHVSLYWYRQALGQGPEFLTYFNYEAQQDKSGLPNDRFSAERPEGSISTLTIQRTEQRDSAMYRCASSATGTGGEKLFFGSGTQLSVL.

This clone has only a few counts. The chain couples TRBV15 to TRBJ1-6; D is possibly TRBD1 (6 bases). Germline V gene data show CDR1 as LNHNV and CDR2 as YYDKDF (reference sequence). This CDR3 comprises 17 residues. Trimming took off 6 bases at V and 0 bases at J, with 15 bases between the two ends. CDR3 DNA: TGTGCCACCAGAGCGGGGGGCATGAGCTCCTATAATTCACCCCTCCACTTT. This codes for CATRAGGMSSYNSPLHF.

The chain recombines TRBV5-6 with TRBJ2-4; maybe TRBD2 (5 bases). Trimming removed 4 bases from V and 5 bases from J, with 13 bases in between. The germline V gene has CDR1 SGHDT and CDR2 YYEEEE. CDR3 length: 14 residues. This CDR3 reads CASSTDYRENIQYF. CDR3 bases: TGTGCCAGCAGCACAGACTATCGGGAAAACATTCAGTACTTC.

This clone has just a few counts. This chain links TRBV5-4 with TRBJ1-2, with D perhaps TRBD1 (6 bases). Trimming took off 3 bases at V and 2 bases at J, with 11 bases between the two ends. The CDR3 runs 14 residues. In germline, CDR1 is SGHNT, CDR2 YYREEE (reference sequence). CDR3 residues: CASSWTQGNYGYTF. CDR3 in DNA: TGTGCCAGCAGCTGGACACAGGGAAACTATGGCTACACCTTC.

This clone appeared a few times. V is TRBV10-3 and J is TRBJ2-3, with 8 bases fitting TRBD2. The V gene's germline CDR1 is ENHRY and CDR2 SYGVKD. J gave up 1 base and V 4 bases, and 4 bases lay outside the gene matches. This CDR3 spans 15 amino acids. The CDR3 is CAISVNGGGTDTQYF. CDR3 nucleotides: TGTGCCATCAGTGTTAACGGGGGGGGCACAGATACGCAGTATTTT.

This clone has more than one count but fewer than ten. V and J are TRBV7-9 and TRBJ1-1; D may be TRBD1 (5 bases). Germline CDR1 reads SEHNR; CDR2 reads FQNEAQ (reference sequence). Trimming shortened V by 5 bases and J by 10 bases, and 26 bases separated the two germline ends. CDR3 size: 16 residues. Written as DNA, the CDR3 is TGTGCCAGCAGCCCACGGGGAGGATTGGACACTGACGGAGCTTTCTTT. Its translation is CASSPRGGLDTDGAFF.

By share, this clone counts as medium-sized. The rearrangement joins TRBV9 to TRBJ2-1, with 7 nucleotides matching TRBD1. Looked up from germline, CDR1 is SGDLS and CDR2 is YYNGEE. J lost 8 bases, V lost 4 bases, and 6 bases had no gene match. The CDR3 sequence is 13 residues long. CDR3 DNA: TGTGCCAGCAGCCCCCGACAGGGCTATGAGCAGTTCTTC. Translation: CASSPRQGYEQFF.

V gene TRBV19 combines with J gene TRBJ2-1; 8 bases align to TRBD2. With V trimmed by 5 bases and J by 5 bases, 14 bases remained unmatched. This CDR3 has 17 amino acids. The V gene's germline CDR1 is LNHDA and CDR2 SQIVND (reference sequence). The CDR3 spells CASSLYPSSGSDNEQFF. CDR3 in DNA: TGTGCCAGTAGTCTCTATCCTTCTAGCGGGTCGGACAATGAGCAGTTCTTC. The whole variable domain, remainder taken from reference TRBV19 and TRBJ2-1, is DGGITQSPKYLFRKEGQNVTLSCEQNLNHDAMYWYRQDPGQGLRLIYYSQIVNDFQKGDIAEGYSVSREKKESFPLTVTSAQKNPTAFYLCASSLYPSSGSDNEQFFGPGTRLTVL.

This clone was found a few times. The V gene is TRBV19, the J gene TRBJ1-5; TRBD1 is a possible D gene (6 bases). The CDR3 is 15 amino acids. Germline V lookup: CDR1 LNHDA, CDR2 SQIVND (reference sequence). Trimming removed 9 bases at V and 3 bases at J, with 18 bases between. CDR3 nucleotide sequence: TGTGCCAGCGGGGGGCGGGGGCTCCTCAATCAGCCCCAGCATTTT. It specifies CASGGRGLLNQPQHF.

In this sample, this clone turned up a few times. This chain links TRBV4-1 with TRBJ2-3; perhaps TRBD1 as D (5 bases). Trimming removed 0 bases at V and 14 bases at J, with 15 bases between. This CDR3 is built from 13 residues. Germline V gene lookup returns CDR1 MGHRA and CDR2 YSYEKL. The CDR3 DNA is TGCGCCAGCAGCCAAGATCCGATCTCAGGGCCGTATTTT. It yields the protein CASSQDPISGPYF.

This clone came up a few times. The chain uses TRBV28 and TRBJ1-1; D is unresolved. The CDR3 extends over 12 amino acids. Germline CDR1 is MDHEN and CDR2 is SYDVKM. V lost 1 base, J lost 4 bases, and 4 bases lay in between. The CDR3 reads CASSLLSTEAFF. CDR3 sequence (DNA): TGTGCCAGCAGTTTATTGAGCACTGAAGCTTTCTTT.

This clone has a handful of counts. This is likely a read error, given that the CDR3 carries no conserved phenylalanine or tryptophan at its end. The V gene is TRBV6-1, the J gene TRBJ1-1, with D hard to call. This CDR3 comprises 14 residues. The germline CDR1 and CDR2 sequences are MNHNS and SASEGT. The CDR3 region has the DNA TGTGCCAGCAGTGAAGTTCCGGAGAACACTGAGGCTTTCGTT. This codes for CASSEVPENTEAFV.

The table lists this clone with a few counts. The chain employs TRBV7-9 and TRBJ1-1, with TRBD1 as a possible D gene (6 bases). This CDR3 has 13 amino acids. CDR1 is SEHNR, CDR2 FQNEAQ, per germline (reference sequence). V was trimmed by 5 bases and J by 1 base, leaving 8 bases between them. DNA for the CDR3: TGTGCCAGCAGCCGGACAGAGAACACTGAAGCTTTCTTT. Amino acid sequence: CASSRTENTEAFF.